This TCR beta chain was documented in a study of T cell changes during pregnancy in multiple sclerosis. J gave up 6 bases and V 4 bases, and 4 bases lay outside the gene matches. CDR1 is LNHDA, CDR2 SQIVND, per germline (reference sequence). This CDR3 is built from 14 residues. Assay used: immunoSEQ multiplex PCR; TCRdb lists only in-frame clones, some missing. Among about 40,000 clones, around 90% were seen once, and the ten largest hold around 1.2%. This specimen consisted of CD4+ T cells from peripheral blood mononuclear cells, obtained in the second trimester of pregnancy. The gene calls are TRBV19 and TRBJ1-5; 9 bases fit TRBD1. The receptor's source is a female donor with multiple sclerosis, enrolled in a pregnancy study. CDR3 nucleotides: TGTGCCAGTAGTAACTACAGGGGGCCTCAGCCCCAGCATTTT. It encodes CASSNYRGPQPQHF.